Below, one TCR beta chain is given with its context. Its antigen remains unidentified. This table comes from immunoSEQ multiplex PCR, and its TCRdb copy is limited to in-frame clones, with some not included. The table records more than 2,000,000 clones, 85% to 95% of them present only once. This entry is derived from a study of shared clonotypes between healthy human individuals. Regarding the study as a whole: Naive CD4 clonotypes overlapped across a handful of donors at around 4.8%. Since donors were few, the genetic and exposure-history diversity represented was limited.

The CDR3 sequence is 15 residues long. V lost 2 bases and J 0 bases, leaving 7 bases between the germline ends. Germline V gene data show CDR1 as MDHEN and CDR2 as SYDVKM. This chain uses TRBV28 with TRBJ2-2; possible D gene TRBD1, 5 bases. This sequence was found in a man aged 18 to 29 in good health. Some clones in this sample may be carry-over from other donors' samples. The sample taken for sequencing was naive CD4+ T cells from PBMCs. Subset meaning: CD45RA+ positively selected. CDR3 in DNA: TGTGCCAGCAGTTTAAAGGGGCCGAACACCGGGGAGCTGTTTTTT. The encoded protein is CASSLKGPNTGELFF.